Sequencing of this T cell receptor (beta chain) was carried out in a study of cytomegalovirus exposure and HLA in healthy donors. The PCR contained 60 Vbeta and 13 Jbeta primers. Per the authors' pipeline: The authors later counted about 80 million unique TCR beta chains, 9.5 million to 13 million of them shared. Profiling relied on immunoSEQ multiplex PCR, and the TCRdb table lists in-frame clones only, not all of them. That table gives V, J and clone size, and the DNA gave D and trimming. The profile shows 150,000 to 170,000 clones, 79% of them singletons. The specimen was PBMCs. The source is a man aged 25 to 40 in good health and CMV-seropositive.

CDR3 sequence (DNA): TGTGCCAGCAGCCCCCCCAGGGGGAGAACTGAAGCTTTCTTT. This translates into CASSPPRGRTEAFF. The chain has TRBV9 and TRBJ1-1, with 7 bases lining up with TRBD1. With V trimmed by 4 bases and J by 5 bases, 8 bases remained unmatched. CDR1 and CDR2 from the germline V gene are SGDLS and YYNGEE. The CDR3 sequence is 14 residues long. The full variable domain, with the rest looked up from reference TRBV9 and TRBJ1-1, is DSGVTQTPKHLITATGQRVTLRCSPRSGDLSVYWYQQSLDQGLQFLIQYYNGEERAKGNILERFSAQQFPDLHSELNLSSLELGDSALYFCASSPPRGRTEAFFGQGTRLTVV.